The 23 T cell receptor delta chains below all came from one sample that was sequenced in a study of γδ T cells in repeated Plasmodium falciparum infection (dated by TCRdb to the early 2020s). For bulk TCR repertoire analysis, Vgamma9/Vdelta2+ and Vdelta2-negative gammadelta T cell populations were isolated by flow sorting from peripheral blood mononuclear cells. The library was obtained by multiplex PCR. The sequencer was an Illumina MiSeq. Public reads were reanalyzed in TCRdb with CATT, and rows carrying the same DNA were merged afterwards. The sample has approximately 60,000 delta-chain clones on record, 1.5% to 2% of them singletons. The ten largest clones represent 15% of the sample. Sequencing was carried out using gamma-delta T cells from blood. Every receptor here comes from a pool of human donors (malaria-infected and uninfected, not separated).

This clone was counted between two and nine times. The protein that TCRdb holds for this DNA derives from a much larger clone and differs from the translated DNA at residue 10, which likely indicates a read error; the protein shown here is translated from the DNA. The chain joins TRDV2 to TRDJ1; tentative D call: TRDD3 (6 bases). Trimming cost V 2 bases and J 1 base, with 22 bases left between them. The CDR3 extends over 18 amino acids. Germline CDR1 is GEAIGNYY and CDR2 is EKD. CDR3 bases: TGTGCCTGTGACAAATCGAGATGGGGGGTACGCGTCACCGATAAACTCATCTTT. Its translation is CACDKSRWGVRVTDKLIF.

This clone was observed a few times. This DNA translates differently at residue 21 from the TCRdb protein, which is that of a much larger clone; a read error is likely, and the protein shown is the DNA's own translation. This chain joins TRAV38-2/DV8 and TRDJ1; TRDD2 is a possible D gene (5 bases). The J gene, absent from TCRdb, was called here by matching the DNA to germline. This CDR3 comprises 25 residues. The V gene lost 0 bases and the J gene lost 7 bases, with 46 bases spanning the gap. Germline CDR1 reads TSESDYY; CDR2 reads QEAYKQQN. Written as DNA, the CDR3 is TGTGCTTATAGGAGCGCGTTCCACGTGAGCTCTTCCCCACCGTACTCTGAGTTCCCTCCGCGTAAACTCATCTTT. This gives the protein CAYRSAFHVSSSPPYSEFPPRKLIF.

This clone has at least ten counts. The TCRdb protein comes from a much larger clone and disagrees with this DNA's translation at residue 3, likely due to a read error; the protein given here is derived from the DNA. The chain uses TRDV2 and TRDJ1; TRDD3 matches at 8 bases. The J gene comes from matching the DNA to germline here; TCRdb lacks it. In germline, CDR1 is GEAIGNYY, CDR2 EKD. There are 16 residues in the CDR3. The chain's CDR3 is CARDTGLGDHTDKLIF. The CDR3 nucleotides read TGTGCCCGTGACACCGGCCTGGGGGACCACACCGATAAACTCATCTTT.

There are a few counts of this clone. Translating this DNA gives a protein that differs at residue 8 from the TCRdb one, which belongs to a much larger clone; a read error is likely, and the protein shown is this translation. The CDR3 DNA follows: TGTGCTCTTGGGGAGCTACGTGTTGGGGGATTAAGATATAAACTCATCTTT. Protein product: CALGELRVGGLRYKLIF. The chain is built from TRDV1 and TRDJ1; 8 bases align to TRDD3. The J segment lost 6 bases and the V segment lost 3 bases, leaving 15 bases of the junction unmatched. CDR1 is TSWWSYY and CDR2 is QGS in the germline V gene. This CDR3 region has 17 residues.

This clone was seen a few times. The translation of this DNA and the TCRdb protein of a much larger clone differ at residue 14, probably owing to a read error; the protein shown here is translated from the DNA. V and J are TRDV1 and TRDJ1, with 8 bases fitting TRDD3. TCRdb is silent on the J gene; assignment here came from matching the DNA to germline. Germline CDR1 is TSWWSYY and CDR2 is QGS. Trimming cost V 4 bases and J 0 bases; bases outside gene matches: 25. This CDR3 has 22 residues. The CDR3 loop is CALGVVYVRTDWGLWYTDKLIF. For the CDR3, the DNA is TGTGCTCTTGGGGTCGTATACGTTAGGACGGACTGGGGGCTTTGGTACACCGATAAACTCATCTTT.

This clone was recorded a few times. A read error likely explains why the TCRdb protein, taken from a much larger clone, differs from this DNA's translation at residue 15; the protein shown is translated from the DNA. The CDR3 reads CALGEHKADWGARVGKLIF. CDR3 in DNA: TGTGCTCTTGGGGAACATAAGGCGGACTGGGGTGCTCGGGTCGGTAAACTCATCTTT. J is TRDJ1 and V is TRDV1, with TRDD3 identical over 7 bases. This CDR3 has 19 amino acids. Germline V CDR1 and CDR2: TSWWSYY, QGS. The junction had 21 bases not matched to a gene; V was cut back by 1 base and J by 7 bases.

This clone was detected many times. A read error likely explains why the TCRdb protein, taken from a much larger clone, differs from this DNA's translation at residue 6; the protein shown is translated from the DNA. The chain couples TRDV1 to TRDJ1; 10 bases are a match to TRDD3. The CDR3 length is 21 residues. The germline CDR1 and CDR2 sequences are TSWWSYY and QGS. The ends lost 4 bases at V and 4 bases at J; junction bases unmatched: 24. The CDR3 DNA is TGTGCTCTTGGGGTCCCCTTCTTCTTCCTACAAGGGGGATACGCGAACGATAAACTCATCTTT. The encoded protein is CALGVPFFFLQGGYANDKLIF.

Of note for this clone: A read error is likely here: a far larger clone is one base away. Additional DNA sequences in this sample encode the identical CDR3. The rearrangement joins TRAV14/DV4 to TRDJ1; D remains ambiguous. TCRdb supplies no J gene; here it was assigned by aligning the nucleotide sequence to germline. Trimming took 10 bases from V and 3 from J, leaving 15 bases between them. Germline CDR1 and CDR2: TSDPSYG and QGSYDQQN (reference sequence). The CDR3 runs 13 residues. In DNA form, the CDR3 reads TGTGCAACCCTCATCCGGGTAGCCGATAAACTCATCTTT. Its protein is CATLIRVADKLIF.

About this clone: TCRdb records a much larger clone's protein for this DNA, with a difference at residue 16 that likely arises from a read error; the protein given is the translation of the DNA. The chain links TRDV1 to TRDJ1; TRDD2 might be the D (6 bases). The germline V gene has CDR1 TSWWSYY and CDR2 QGS. Trimming took 3 bases from V and 0 from J, leaving 35 bases between them. The CDR3 has 23 amino acids. As DNA, the CDR3 is TGTGCTCTTGGGGAGCTAGGATTCTTCCTGCCCAGGTCTCGGGGACAATACACCGATAAACTCATCTTT. This translates into CALGELGFFLPRSRGQYTDKLIF.

This clone was counted only a few times. The TCRdb record carries a much larger clone's protein, which differs from this DNA's translation at residue 16; a read error is the likely cause, and the protein listed here is the DNA translation. The V and J genes are TRDV1 and TRDJ1; D possibly corresponds to TRDD3 (6 bases). Trimming pared 4 bases from V and 1 base from J, leaving 34 bases between. There are 22 residues in the CDR3. CDR1 is TSWWSYY and CDR2 is QGS in the germline V gene. CDR3 DNA sequence: TGTGCTCTTGGGGGATCTACGGCCGGGATAAGGGGGGGTCTCCGGTGCACCGATAAACTCATCTTT. Protein product: CALGGSTAGIRGGLRCTDKLIF.

The chain has TRDV2 and TRDJ2; 11 nucleotides align to TRDD3. In the absence of a J gene in TCRdb, the DNA was matched to germline to assign it here. With 4 bases clipped from V and 0 bases from J, the junction kept 6 bases outside the gene matches. The CDR3 contains 17 residues. Germline values: CDR1 GEAIGNYY, CDR2 EKD. CDR3 loop: CACDPVLGDTLTAQLFF. CDR3 DNA: TGTGCCTGTGATCCCGTACTGGGGGATACTTTGACAGCACAACTCTTCTTT.

In its sample, this clone was seen many times. For this DNA, TCRdb reports the protein of a much larger clone, which diverges at residue 8, most likely from a read error; the protein presented here is translated directly from the DNA. This chain uses TRDV3 with TRDJ1; no firm D call. Trimming removed 2 bases at V and 3 bases at J, with 13 bases between. Germline loops: CDR1 TVYSNPD, CDR2 GDNSRS (reference sequence). CDR3 size: 13 residues. This CDR3 is CAFCIFNADKLIF. The CDR3 nucleotides read TGTGCCTTTTGTATCTTTAACGCCGATAAACTCATCTTT.

Concerning this clone: A single base is all that separates this from a far larger clone, so a read error is likely. The sample contains more than one DNA sequence encoding this CDR3. The chain is built from TRDV3 and TRDJ3; 12 bases are shared with TRDD3. The CDR3 is 26 residues long. CDR1 is TVYSNPD and CDR2 is GDNSRS in the germline V gene (reference sequence). V dropped 5 bases and J dropped 1; count of bases not matched to a gene: 33. This CDR3 reads CAPSVFRASQRTGGYPLSWDTRQMFF. The CDR3 region has the DNA TGTGCCCCCTCGGTATTCCGCGCCAGCCAGCGTACTGGGGGATACCCCCTTTCCTGGGACACCCGACAGATGTTTTTC.

This clone was picked up a small number of times. A single base separates this from a much larger clone, so it may be a read error. The chain recombines TRDV1 with TRDJ1, with D perhaps matching TRDD3 (6 bases). The J gene comes from matching the DNA to germline here; TCRdb lacks it. V was pared by 0 bases and J by 10 bases, with 24 bases between. The CDR3 contains 17 residues. Germline V gene sequence: CDR1 TSWWSYY, CDR2 QGS. The CDR3 coding sequence is TGTGCTCTTGGGGAACTATATGGACCTATTTACGGGGGGACACTCATCTTT. It yields the protein CALGELYGPIYGGTLIF.

A word on this clone: The protein held in TCRdb is that of a much larger clone and does not match this DNA's translation at residue 6, likely because of a read error; the protein shown is translated from the DNA. The chain recombines TRDV1 with TRDJ1; 12 nucleotides match TRDD3. The J gene is not listed in TCRdb, so it was assigned here from a DNA match to germline. The germline V gene has CDR1 TSWWSYY and CDR2 QGS. The J segment lost 3 bases and the V segment lost 3 bases, leaving 26 bases of the junction unmatched. This CDR3 has 23 residues. The CDR3 loop is CALGELNLWGIRPGLSRSDKLIF. CDR3 bases: TGTGCTCTTGGGGAGCTCAATCTCTGGGGGATACGCCCGGGCTTAAGTAGGTCCGATAAACTCATCTTT.

A word on this clone: The translation of this DNA and the TCRdb protein of a much larger clone differ at residue 12, probably owing to a read error; the protein shown here is translated from the DNA. The rearrangement uses TRDV1 and TRDJ1; D may be TRDD2 (5 bases). Germline V gene sequence: CDR1 TSWWSYY, CDR2 QGS. The CDR3 covers 13 residues. CDR3 bases: TGTGCTCTATCCTATCGGGTCTCCGATAAACTCACCTTT. It is translated as CALSYRVSDKLTF.

This clone was seen only a few times. The protein recorded in TCRdb matches a much larger clone and deviates from this DNA's translation at residue 5, suggesting a read error; the protein here is obtained by translating the DNA. The chain links TRDV3 to TRDJ1, with 13 bases fitting TRDD3. TCRdb does not report a J gene; here it was assigned by matching the DNA to germline references. With 5 bases clipped from V and 4 bases from J, the junction kept 25 bases outside the gene matches. In germline, CDR1 is TVYSNPD, CDR2 GDNSRS (reference sequence). This CDR3 is built from 20 residues. CDR3 nucleotide sequence: TGTGCCCGGGTGGGTCCTACCGTATACTGGGGGATACGCTCCATCGATAAACTCATCTTT. Translated, it gives CARVGPTVYWGIRSIDKLIF.

This clone occurred many times. A read error likely explains why the TCRdb protein, taken from a much larger clone, differs from this DNA's translation at residue 8; the protein shown is translated from the DNA. The chain is built from TRDV1 and TRDJ1, with D unclear. Looked up from germline, CDR1 is TSWWSYY and CDR2 is QGS. CDR3 length: 16 residues. V was pared by 0 bases and J by 7 bases, with 18 bases between. The CDR3, as DNA: TGTGCTCTTGGGGAACTTATCTCCCAAAAGGAGGGTAAACTCATCTTT. Translating it yields CALGELISQKEGKLIF.

Comments on this clone: The protein given by TCRdb reflects a much larger clone and differs at residue 26 from this DNA's translation, likely from a read error; the protein shown is the DNA's translation. The DNA for the CDR3 is TGTGCCTGTGACACATCTCTCCTGAGAATGGGATCACAGGAGGACCCAAAACCGACTCTCTACACCGATAAACTCACCTTT. It specifies CACDTSLLRMGSQEDPKPTLYTDKLTF. The V gene is TRDV2; the J gene was not called; the table calls TRDD3, which could not be checked here. Per germline, CDR1 GEAIGNYY and CDR2 EKD. The CDR3 is 27 amino acids.

Points on this clone: TCRdb has a much larger clone's protein, which differs at residue 7 from the translation of this DNA, likely because of a read error; what is shown is the protein translated from the DNA. The V call is TRDV1, the J call TRDJ1; 11 bases align to TRDD3. Germline CDR1 is TSWWSYY and CDR2 is QGS. V shed 0 bases, J shed 0 bases, and the junction held 21 bases outside the gene matches. The CDR3 is made up of 23 amino acids. CDR3: CALGELRILSVLGDSLYTDKLIF. For the CDR3, the DNA is TGTGCTCTTGGGGAACTCAGGATCCTATCGGTACTGGGGGATAGTCTGTACACCGATAAACTCATCTTT.

Only a few counts were recorded for this clone. The same CDR3 also results from other DNA sequences found in this sample. This chain uses TRDV1 with TRDJ1, with 9 bases matching TRDD3. TCRdb carries no J gene annotation; the J gene was assigned here by matching the DNA with germline. The CDR3 covers 18 residues. CDR1 TSWWSYY and CDR2 QGS come from the germline V gene. Trimming removed 1 base from V and 9 bases from J; junction bases left unmatched: 18. CDR3 sequence reads: CALGEPRTYTGGPAELIF. The CDR3 region has the DNA TGTGCTCTTGGGGAACCTCGGACCTATACTGGGGGACCGGCGGAACTCATCTTT.

There are many counts of this clone. It is likely a read error: a sequence one base away is far more abundant. The same CDR3 can be traced to other DNA sequences in this sample. The J gene is TRDJ1, the V gene TRDV1; D is perhaps TRDD3 (6 bases). The ends were cut back, 3 bases at V and 4 bases at J, with 12 bases in the middle. This CDR3 region has 14 residues. The germline V gene encodes CDR1 TSWWSYY and CDR2 QGS. DNA for the CDR3: TGTGCTCTTGGGGAGGATAGGGGGGACGATAAACTCATCTTT. Translation: CALGEDRGDDKLIF.

This clone has ten or more counts. The V call is TRDV1, the J call TRDJ1; a possible D gene is TRDD2 (6 bases). V was pared by 4 bases and J by 0 bases, with 45 bases between. The CDR3 contains 26 residues. The germline V gene encodes CDR1 TSWWSYY and CDR2 QGS. In nucleotides, the CDR3 is TGTGCTCTTGGGGGCCCTTCCGTCTCGTGGGGTCGGAGTCTCTTAGGGGGGTCGTTGTACACCGATAAACTCATCTTT. Residues: CALGGPSVSWGRSLLGGSLYTDKLIF.